These 2 T cell receptor beta chains came from one sample sequenced in a study of T cell repertoires in cytomegalovirus infection. TCRdb reanalysed the reads using MiXCR and keeps one entry per CDR3 protein. Of approximately 630,000 distinct CDR3 sequences listed, around 24% are singletons. Sequenced: CD8+ T cells from PBMCs. The receptors shown here come from a human donor in good health (CMV status not recorded). Some clones in this sample may be carry-over from other donors' samples.

CDR3 nucleotide sequence: TGTGCCAGCAGGGGAGACAGGGGACCGGAGACCCAGTACTTC. This sequence encodes CASRGDRGPETQYF. V is TRBV12-3 or TRBV12-4 and J is TRBJ2-5, with TRBD1 identical over 8 bases. CDR3 size: 14 residues. J was trimmed by 5 bases and V by 6 bases; bases with no gene match: 8.

The chain links TRBV25-1 to TRBJ1-3; D remains unclear. Germline lookup yields CDR1 MGHDK and CDR2 SYGVNS. There are 12 residues in the CDR3. Trimming stripped 2 bases from V and 5 bases from J, with 4 bases between. The CDR3 here is CASSETRNTIYF. DNA of the CDR3: TGTGCCAGCAGTGAAACTAGAAACACCATATATTTT.